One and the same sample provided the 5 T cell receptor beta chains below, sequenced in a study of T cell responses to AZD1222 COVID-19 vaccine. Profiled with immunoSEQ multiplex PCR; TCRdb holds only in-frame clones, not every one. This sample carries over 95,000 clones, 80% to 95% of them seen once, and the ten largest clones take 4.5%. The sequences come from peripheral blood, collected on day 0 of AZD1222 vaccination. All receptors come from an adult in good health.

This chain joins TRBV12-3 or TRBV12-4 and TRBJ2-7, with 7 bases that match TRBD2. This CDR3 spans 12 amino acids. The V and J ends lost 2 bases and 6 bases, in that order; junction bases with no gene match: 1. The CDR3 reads CASSLSGGEQYF. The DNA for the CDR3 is TGTGCCAGCAGTTTATCGGGGGGCGAGCAGTACTTC.

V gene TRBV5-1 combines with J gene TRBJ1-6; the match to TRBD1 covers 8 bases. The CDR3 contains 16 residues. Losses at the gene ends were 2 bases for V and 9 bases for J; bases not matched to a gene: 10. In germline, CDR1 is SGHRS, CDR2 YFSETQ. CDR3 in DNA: TGCGCCAGCAGCTTATCCGGACAGGGTGGGGGTTCACCCCTCCACTTT. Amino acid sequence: CASSLSGQGGGSPLHF.

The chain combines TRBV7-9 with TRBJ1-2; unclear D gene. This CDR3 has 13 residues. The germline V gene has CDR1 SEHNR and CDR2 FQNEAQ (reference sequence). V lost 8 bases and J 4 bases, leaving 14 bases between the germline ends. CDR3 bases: TGTGCCAGCCACTCTTTAGCCTTCTATGGCTACACCTTC. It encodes CASHSLAFYGYTF.

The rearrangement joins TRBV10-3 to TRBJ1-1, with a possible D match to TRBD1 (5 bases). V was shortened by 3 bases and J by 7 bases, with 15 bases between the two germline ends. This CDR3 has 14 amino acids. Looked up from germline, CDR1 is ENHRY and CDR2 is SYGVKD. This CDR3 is CAISDYEGHFEAFF. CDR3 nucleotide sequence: TGTGCCATCAGTGATTATGAGGGGCACTTTGAAGCTTTCTTT.

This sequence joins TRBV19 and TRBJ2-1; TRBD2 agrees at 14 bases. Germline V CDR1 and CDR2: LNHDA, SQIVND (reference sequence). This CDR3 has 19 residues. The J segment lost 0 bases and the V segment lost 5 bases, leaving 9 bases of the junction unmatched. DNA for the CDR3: TGTGCCAGTAGTCTGACTAGCGGGGGGGACTGGAGCTCCTACAATGAGCAGTTCTTC. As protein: CASSLTSGGDWSSYNEQFF.